The 8 T cell receptor beta chains reported below all come from one sample, sequenced in a study (dated by TCRdb to the mid-2010s). The library was built by means of 5' RACE. The reads were generated on an Illumina MiSeq. TCRdb passed the public sequencing reads through fastp at Q25 and MiXCR, retaining productive beta sequences. Each entry is one CDR3 protein sequence, shown with its most common DNA and genes. Here the sample has around 50,000 distinct CDR3 sequences; around a quarter occur a single time. The ten largest clones represent about 3% of the sample. The sample taken for sequencing was tumor-infiltrating memory CD4+ T cells sorted from the breast tumor. In the paper's terms, the cell subset or site label means: memory CD4+ T cells, CD4+CD45RO+CD25-. The receptors were sampled from a female donor with breast cancer.

This chain joins TRBV6-6 and TRBJ1-2; D ambiguous. Germline CDR1 MNHNY, CDR2 SVGAGI (reference sequence). V was clipped by 6 bases and J by 5 bases, with 19 bases between them. The CDR3 totals 15 residues. As DNA, the CDR3 is TGTGCCAGCAGCCATCCCGCGCGACCCGAGTATGGCTACACCTTC. This encodes CASSHPARPEYGYTF.

The chain joins TRBV29-1 to TRBJ2-3, with TRBD2 matching 7 bases. Germline CDR1 SQVTM, CDR2 ANQGSEA. The CDR3 has 15 amino acids. V lost 1 base, J lost 4 bases, and 8 bases stayed unmatched. CDR3 amino acids: CSVEGLGGVADTQYF. CDR3 DNA sequence: TGCAGCGTTGAAGGCCTGGGAGGGGTCGCAGATACGCAGTATTTT.

This clonotype has just a few counts. The gene calls are TRBV7-9 and TRBJ2-5; perhaps TRBD2 as D (6 bases). CDR1 SEHNR and CDR2 FQNEAQ come from the germline V gene (reference sequence). This CDR3 spans 14 amino acids. V lost 3 bases and J lost 5, with 13 bases in between. CDR3 nucleotides: TGTGCCAGCAGCTTGGCGCGGGATGGGGAGACCCAGTACTTC. Residues: CASSLARDGETQYF.

This clonotype was counted a few times. The gene calls are TRBV20-1 and TRBJ2-5; D perhaps matches TRBD2 (5 bases). Near its end, the DNA agrees better with TRBJ2-7, so the J call may be wrong. The CDR3 is 14 residues long. CDR1 and CDR2 (germline): DFQATT, SNEGSKA (reference sequence). CDR3 sequence (DNA): TGCAGTGCTAGATATCTGGCAAGACGGGGCGAGCAGTACTTC. This sequence encodes CSARYLARRGEQYF.

This clonotype has a handful of counts. The chain couples TRBV10-3 to TRBJ2-7; D gene unclear. Trimming removed 9 bases at V and 2 bases at J, with 17 bases between. The CDR3 sequence is 14 residues long. Germline assignment: CDR1 ENHRY and CDR2 SYGVKD. CDR3 nucleotides: TGTGCCATTATGGACGGAGTTGGAACCTACGAGCAGTACTTC. As protein: CAIMDGVGTYEQYF.

This clonotype was found a few times. The CDR3 DNA follows: TGCAGTGCTAGAGAGATTGGTAGCAGAGATGAGCAGTTCTTC. Translating it yields CSAREIGSRDEQFF. The chain links TRBV20-1 to TRBJ2-1, with D unclear. The CDR3 spans 14 residues. Germline values: CDR1 DFQATT, CDR2 SNEGSKA (reference sequence). Trimming removed 0 bases at V and 8 bases at J, with 14 bases between.

V and J are TRBV19 and TRBJ2-5, with 14 bases fitting TRBD2. Germline V gene sequence: CDR1 LNHDA, CDR2 SQIVND (reference sequence). This CDR3 comprises 15 residues. The V and J ends lost 7 bases and 4 bases, in that order; junction bases with no gene match: 5. CDR3 region: CASMTSGRDGETQYF. CDR3 DNA sequence: TGTGCCAGTATGACTAGCGGGAGGGATGGAGAGACCCAGTACTTC.

By share of the sample, this clonotype is medium-sized. The chain uses TRBV20-1 and TRBJ2-5; D not certain. Germline CDR1 and CDR2: DFQATT and SNEGSKA (reference sequence). V lost 5 bases and J lost 1, with 14 bases in between. The CDR3 extends over 14 amino acids. The CDR3 sequence is CSAPRPPTQETQYF. As DNA, the CDR3 is TGCAGTGCTCCACGACCTCCCACCCAAGAGACCCAGTACTTC.